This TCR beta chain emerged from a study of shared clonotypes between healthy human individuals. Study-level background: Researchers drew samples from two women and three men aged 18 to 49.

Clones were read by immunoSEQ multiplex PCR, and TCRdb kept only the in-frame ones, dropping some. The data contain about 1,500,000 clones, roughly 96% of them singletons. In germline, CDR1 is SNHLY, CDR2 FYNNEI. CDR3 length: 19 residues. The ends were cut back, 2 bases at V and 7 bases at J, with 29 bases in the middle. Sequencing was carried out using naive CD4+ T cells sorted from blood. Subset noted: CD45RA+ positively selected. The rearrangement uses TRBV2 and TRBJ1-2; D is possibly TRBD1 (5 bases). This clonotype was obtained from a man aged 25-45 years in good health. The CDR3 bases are TGTGCCAGCAGTGAATACCGGGATTCATCGGGTCAGACAGCTTTTGGCTACACCTTC. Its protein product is CASSEYRDSSGQTAFGYTF.